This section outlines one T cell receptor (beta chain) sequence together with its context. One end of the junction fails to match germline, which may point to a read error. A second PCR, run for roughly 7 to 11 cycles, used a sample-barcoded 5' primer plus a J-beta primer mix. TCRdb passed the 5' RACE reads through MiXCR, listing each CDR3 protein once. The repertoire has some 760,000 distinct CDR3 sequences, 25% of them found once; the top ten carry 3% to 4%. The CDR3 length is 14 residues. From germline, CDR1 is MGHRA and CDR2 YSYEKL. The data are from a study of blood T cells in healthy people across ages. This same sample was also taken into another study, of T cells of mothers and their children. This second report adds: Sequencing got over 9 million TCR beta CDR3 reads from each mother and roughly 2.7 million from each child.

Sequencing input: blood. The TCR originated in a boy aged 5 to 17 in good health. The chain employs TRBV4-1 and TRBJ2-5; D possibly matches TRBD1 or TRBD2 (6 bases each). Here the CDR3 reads CASSQDPGAVGLFF. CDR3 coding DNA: TGCGCCAGCAGCCAAGATCCGGGGGCTGTAGGGCTGTTCTTC.